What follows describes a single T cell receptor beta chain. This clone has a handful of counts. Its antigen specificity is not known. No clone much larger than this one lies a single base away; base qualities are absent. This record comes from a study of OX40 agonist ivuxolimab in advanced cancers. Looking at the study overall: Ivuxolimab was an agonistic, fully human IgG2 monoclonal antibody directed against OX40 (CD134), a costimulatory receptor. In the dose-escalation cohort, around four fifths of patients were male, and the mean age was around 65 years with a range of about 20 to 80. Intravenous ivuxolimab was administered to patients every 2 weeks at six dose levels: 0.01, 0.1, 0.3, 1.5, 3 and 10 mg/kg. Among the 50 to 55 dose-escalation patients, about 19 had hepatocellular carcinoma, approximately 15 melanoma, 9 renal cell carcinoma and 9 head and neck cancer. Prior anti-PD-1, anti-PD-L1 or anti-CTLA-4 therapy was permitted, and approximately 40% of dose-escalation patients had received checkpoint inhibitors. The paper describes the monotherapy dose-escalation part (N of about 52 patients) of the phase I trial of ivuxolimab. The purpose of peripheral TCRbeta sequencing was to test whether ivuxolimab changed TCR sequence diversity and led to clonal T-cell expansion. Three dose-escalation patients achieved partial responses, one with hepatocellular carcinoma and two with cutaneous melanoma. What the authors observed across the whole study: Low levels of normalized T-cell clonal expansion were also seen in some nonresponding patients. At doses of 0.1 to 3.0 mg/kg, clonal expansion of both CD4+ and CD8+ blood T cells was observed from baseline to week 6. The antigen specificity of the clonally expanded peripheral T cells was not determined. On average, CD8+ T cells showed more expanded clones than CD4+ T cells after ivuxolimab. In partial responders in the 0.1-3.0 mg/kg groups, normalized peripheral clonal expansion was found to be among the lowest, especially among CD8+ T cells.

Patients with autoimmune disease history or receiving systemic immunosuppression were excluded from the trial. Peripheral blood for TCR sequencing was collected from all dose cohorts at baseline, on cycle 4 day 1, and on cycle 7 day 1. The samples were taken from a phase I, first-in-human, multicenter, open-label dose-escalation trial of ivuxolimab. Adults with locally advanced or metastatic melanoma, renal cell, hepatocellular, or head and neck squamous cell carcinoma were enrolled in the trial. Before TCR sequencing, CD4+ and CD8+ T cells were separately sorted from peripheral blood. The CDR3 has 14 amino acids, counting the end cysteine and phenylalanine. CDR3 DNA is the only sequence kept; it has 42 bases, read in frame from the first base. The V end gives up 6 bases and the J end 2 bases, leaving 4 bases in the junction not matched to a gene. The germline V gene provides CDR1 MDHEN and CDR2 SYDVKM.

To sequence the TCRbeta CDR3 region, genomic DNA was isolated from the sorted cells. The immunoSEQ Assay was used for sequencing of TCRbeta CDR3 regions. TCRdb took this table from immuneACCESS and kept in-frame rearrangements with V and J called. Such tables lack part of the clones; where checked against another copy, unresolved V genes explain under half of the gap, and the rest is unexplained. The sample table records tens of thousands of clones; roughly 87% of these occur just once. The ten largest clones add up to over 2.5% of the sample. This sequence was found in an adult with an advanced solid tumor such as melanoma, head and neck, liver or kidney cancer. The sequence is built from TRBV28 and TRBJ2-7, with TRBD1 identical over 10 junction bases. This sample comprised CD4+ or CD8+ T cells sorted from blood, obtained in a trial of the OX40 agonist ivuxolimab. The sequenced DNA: TGTGCCAGCAGAACCGGGACAGGGGCCTACGAGCAGTACTTC. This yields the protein CASRTGTGAYEQYF.